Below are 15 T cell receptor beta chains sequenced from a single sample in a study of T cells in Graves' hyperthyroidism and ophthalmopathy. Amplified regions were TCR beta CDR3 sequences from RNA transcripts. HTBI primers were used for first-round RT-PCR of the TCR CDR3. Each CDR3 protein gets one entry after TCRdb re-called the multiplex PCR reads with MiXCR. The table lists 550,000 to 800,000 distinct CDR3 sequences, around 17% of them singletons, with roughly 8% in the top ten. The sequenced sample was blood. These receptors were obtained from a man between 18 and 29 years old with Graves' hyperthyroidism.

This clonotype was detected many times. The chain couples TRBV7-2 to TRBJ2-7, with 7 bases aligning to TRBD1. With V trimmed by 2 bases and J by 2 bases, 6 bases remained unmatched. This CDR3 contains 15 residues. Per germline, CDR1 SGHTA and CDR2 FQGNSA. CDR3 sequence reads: CASSLLDRTTYEQYF. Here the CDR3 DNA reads TGTGCCAGCAGCTTACTGGACAGGACCACCTACGAGCAGTACTTC. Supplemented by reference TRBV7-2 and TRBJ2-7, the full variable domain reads GAGVSQSPSNKVTEKGKDVELRCDPISGHTALYWYRQSLGQGLEFLIYFQGNSAPDKSGLPSDRFSAERTGGSVSTLTIQRTQQEDSAVYLCASSLLDRTTYEQYFGPGTRLTVT.

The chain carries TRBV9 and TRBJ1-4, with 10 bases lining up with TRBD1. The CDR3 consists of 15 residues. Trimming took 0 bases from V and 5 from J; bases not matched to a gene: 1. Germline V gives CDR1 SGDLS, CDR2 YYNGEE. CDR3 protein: CASSVGTGGNEKLFF. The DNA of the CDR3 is TGTGCCAGCAGCGTAGGGACAGGGGGGAATGAAAAACTGTTTTTT.

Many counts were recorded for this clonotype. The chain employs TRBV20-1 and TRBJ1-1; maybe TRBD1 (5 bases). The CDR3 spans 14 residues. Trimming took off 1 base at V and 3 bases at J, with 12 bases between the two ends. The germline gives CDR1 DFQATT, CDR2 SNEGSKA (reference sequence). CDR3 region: CSARGAGGDTEAFF. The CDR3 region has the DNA TGCAGTGCTAGAGGGGCCGGGGGGGACACTGAAGCTTTCTTT.

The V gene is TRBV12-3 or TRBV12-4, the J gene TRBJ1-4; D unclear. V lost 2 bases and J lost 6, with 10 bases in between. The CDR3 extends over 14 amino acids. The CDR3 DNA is TGTGCCAGCAGTTTACAGGCGGGGTATGAAAAACTGTTTTTT. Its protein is CASSLQAGYEKLFF.

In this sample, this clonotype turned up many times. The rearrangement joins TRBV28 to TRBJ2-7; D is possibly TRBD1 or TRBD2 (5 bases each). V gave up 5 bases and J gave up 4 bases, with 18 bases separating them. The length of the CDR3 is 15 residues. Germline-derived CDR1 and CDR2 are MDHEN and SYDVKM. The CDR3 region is CASSTRDPGWYEQYF. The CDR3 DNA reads TGTGCCAGCAGTACCCGGGACCCAGGGTGGTACGAGCAGTACTTC.

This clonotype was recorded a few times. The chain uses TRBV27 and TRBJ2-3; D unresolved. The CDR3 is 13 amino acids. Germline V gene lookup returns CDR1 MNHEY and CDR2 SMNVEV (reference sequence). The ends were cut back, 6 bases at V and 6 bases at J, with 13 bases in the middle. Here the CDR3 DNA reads TGTGCCAGCAGCCATCCCCCAGCTGATACGCAGTATTTT. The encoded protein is CASSHPPADTQYF.

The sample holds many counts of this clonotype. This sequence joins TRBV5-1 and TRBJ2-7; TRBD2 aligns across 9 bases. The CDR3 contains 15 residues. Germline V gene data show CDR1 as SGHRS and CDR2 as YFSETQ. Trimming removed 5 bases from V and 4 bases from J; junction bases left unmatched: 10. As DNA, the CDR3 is TGCGCCAGCAGATCCGGGACTAGCTCGAGGTACGAGCAGTACTTC. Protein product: CASRSGTSSRYEQYF.

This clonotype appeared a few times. This CDR3 is CASSFGGRPIYNEQFF. The CDR3 nucleotides are TGTGCCAGCAGTTTCGGCGGGCGCCCCATTTACAATGAGCAGTTCTTC. The chain is built from TRBV6-2 or TRBV6-3 and TRBJ2-1; tentatively, D is TRBD2 (5 bases). CDR1 and CDR2 (germline): MNHEY, SVGEGT. The CDR3 loop spans 16 amino acids. Trimming left V 4 bases short and J 4 bases short, with 17 bases between.

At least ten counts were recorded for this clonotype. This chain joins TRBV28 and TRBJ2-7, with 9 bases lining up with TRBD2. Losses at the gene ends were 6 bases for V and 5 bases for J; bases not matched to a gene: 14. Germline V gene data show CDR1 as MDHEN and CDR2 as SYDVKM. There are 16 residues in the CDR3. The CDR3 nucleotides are TGTGCCAGCAGGCCCGCCGTAGCGGGAGTAAGAGACGAGCAGTACTTC. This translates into CASRPAVAGVRDEQYF.

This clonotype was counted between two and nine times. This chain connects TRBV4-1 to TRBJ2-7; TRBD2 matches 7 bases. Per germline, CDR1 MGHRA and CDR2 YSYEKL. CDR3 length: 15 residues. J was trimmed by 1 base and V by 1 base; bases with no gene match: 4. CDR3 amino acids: CASSQVSSGSYEQYF. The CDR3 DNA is TGCGCCAGCAGCCAAGTGTCTAGCGGATCCTACGAGCAGTACTTC.

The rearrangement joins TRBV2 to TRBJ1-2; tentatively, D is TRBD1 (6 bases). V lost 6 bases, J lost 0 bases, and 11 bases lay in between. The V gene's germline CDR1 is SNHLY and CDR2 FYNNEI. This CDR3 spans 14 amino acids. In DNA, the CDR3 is TGTGCCAGCAGACCCGGACAGACTAACTATGGCTACACCTTC. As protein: CASRPGQTNYGYTF.

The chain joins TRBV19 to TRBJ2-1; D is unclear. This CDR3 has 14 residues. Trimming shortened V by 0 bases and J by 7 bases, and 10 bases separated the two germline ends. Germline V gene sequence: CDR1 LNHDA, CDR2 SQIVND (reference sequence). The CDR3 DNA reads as TGTGCCAGTAGTATAGATCTAGGGTTAAATGAGCAGTTCTTC. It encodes CASSIDLGLNEQFF.

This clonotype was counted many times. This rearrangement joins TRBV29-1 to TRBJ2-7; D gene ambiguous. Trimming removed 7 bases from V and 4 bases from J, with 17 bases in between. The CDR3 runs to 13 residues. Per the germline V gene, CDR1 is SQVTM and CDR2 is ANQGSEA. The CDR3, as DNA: TGCAGCGGTGTATCATCGGGCCAATACGAGCAGTACTTC. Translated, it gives CSGVSSGQYEQYF.

The CDR3 sequence is CASRLQGAFAGANVLTF. CDR3 DNA: TGTGCCAGTAGATTACAGGGGGCGTTTGCTGGGGCCAACGTCCTGACTTTC. V usage is TRBV19 and J usage is TRBJ2-6; 9 bases agree with TRBD1. CDR1 is LNHDA and CDR2 is SQIVND in the germline V gene (reference sequence). CDR3 length: 17 residues. Germline trimming cut 6 bases from V and 2 bases from J; bases unmatched to any gene: 8.

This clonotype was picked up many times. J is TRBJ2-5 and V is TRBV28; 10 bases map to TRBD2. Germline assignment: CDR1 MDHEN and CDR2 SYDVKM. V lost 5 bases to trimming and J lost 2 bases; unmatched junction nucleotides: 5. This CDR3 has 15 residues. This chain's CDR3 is CASSTEREGQETQYF. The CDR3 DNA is TGTGCCAGCAGTACTGAGCGGGAGGGGCAAGAGACCCAGTACTTC.